The rows below give T cell receptor beta chains drawn from one sample of a study of T cells after yellow fever vaccination. TCRdb recomputed calls from the 5' RACE reads with MiXCR, one row per CDR3 protein. The sample consists of about 510,000 distinct CDR3 sequences, about a fifth of them appearing once. Material: PBMCs, obtained roughly 20 days after the first yellow fever vaccination. All receptors derive from a young man who received the YFV17D yellow fever vaccine. CDR3s include the opening cysteine and the closing phenylalanine or tryptophan. The D gene is left open where the match is weak. Clone sizes are given selectively: once, few, many, or a class where the clone is expanded.

TRBD2	TRBJ2-1	.	TRBV4-3	14	CASSHGLALNEQFF	TGCGCCAGCAGCCATGGACTAGCGCTTAATGAGCAGTTCTTC
.	TRBJ1-2	few	TRBV27	15	CASSFGGSKGYGYTF	TGTGCCAGCAGTTTTGGGGGGTCCAAGGGGTATGGCTACACCTTC
TRBD1	TRBJ1-1	few	TRBV20-1	13	CSARGQPGTEAFF	TGCAGTGCTAGGGGACAGCCTGGAACTGAAGCTTTCTTT
TRBD2	TRBJ2-1	few	TRBV9	15	CASSDSGGSYNEQFF	TGTGCCAGCAGCGACTCGGGGGGCTCCTACAATGAGCAGTTCTTC
.	TRBJ1-1	few	TRBV3-1	14	CASSQSRMNTEAFF	TGTGCCAGCAGCCAATCCCGGATGAACACTGAAGCTTTCTTT
.	TRBJ2-5	.	TRBV5-1	14	CASSFSWDLETQYF	TGCGCCAGCAGCTTCTCTTGGGACCTGGAGACCCAGTACTTC
TRBD1	TRBJ2-5	.	TRBV7-2	14	CASATTGMVETQYF	TGTGCCAGCGCAACGACAGGGATGGTAGAGACCCAGTACTTC
TRBD1	TRBJ1-1	.	TRBV6-4	12	CASSSLTGTAFF	TGTGCCAGCAGTAGCCTGACAGGGACAGCTTTCTTT
.	TRBJ1-2	few	TRBV7-2	15	CASSLSGHQSYGYTF	TGTGCCAGCAGCTTAAGTGGACACCAGTCCTATGGCTACACCTTC
TRBD2	TRBJ2-2	few	TRBV28	15	CASSPRTSKTGELFF	TGTGCCAGCAGTCCGCGGACTAGCAAAACCGGGGAGCTGTTTTTT
TRBD1	TRBJ2-5	.	TRBV4-3	16	CASSSRSRQGGETQYF	TGCGCCAGCAGCTCTAGGAGTAGACAGGGGGGAGAGACCCAGTACTTC
TRBD1	TRBJ1-6	.	TRBV5-1	13	CASRQGFDSPLHF	TGCGCCAGCCGACAGGGATTTGATTCACCCCTCCACTTT
.	TRBJ2-3	many	TRBV12-3/TRBV12-4	12	CASRTATDTQYF	TGTGCCAGCAGGACAGCCACAGATACGCAGTATTTT
.	TRBJ1-2	.	TRBV20-1	14	CSASPEGLGYGYTF	TGCAGTGCTAGCCCCGAGGGGTTGGGCTATGGCTACACCTTC
.	TRBJ1-2	few	TRBV5-5	15	CASSSPEGGNYGYTF	TGTGCCAGCAGCTCACCCGAGGGGGGGAACTATGGCTACACCTTC
.	TRBJ1-5	.	TRBV18	13	CASSRGINQPQHF	TGTGCCAGCTCACGGGGGATCAATCAGCCCCAGCATTTT
.	TRBJ2-3	.	TRBV4-3	14	CASSQDTNTDTQYF	TGCGCCAGCAGCCAAGATACGAACACAGATACGCAGTATTTT
.	TRBJ2-2	.	TRBV5-1	15	CASSGGLYPTGELFF	TGCGCCAGCAGCGGGGGACTGTATCCGACCGGGGAGCTGTTTTTT
TRBD1	TRBJ1-4	few	TRBV23-1	18	CASSQLRTGGKEDEKLFF	TGCGCCAGCAGTCAACTGCGGACAGGGGGCAAAGAGGATGAAAAACTGTTTTTT
.	TRBJ2-6	.	TRBV24-1	15	CATSDLPPGANVLTF	TGTGCCACCAGTGATTTGCCACCCGGGGCCAACGTCCTGACTTTC
.	TRBJ1-1	few	TRBV5-1	13	CASSLASDNEAFF	TGCGCCAGCAGCTTGGCTTCTGACAATGAAGCTTTCTTT
TRBD1	TRBJ1-1	few	TRBV12-3/TRBV12-4	15	CASSEQGTLDTEAFF	TGTGCCAGTAGCGAACAGGGGACCTTAGACACTGAAGCTTTCTTT
.	TRBJ2-2	.	TRBV4-1	16	CASSQGGFVNTGELFF	TGCGCCAGCAGCCAAGGGGGGTTCGTGAACACCGGGGAGCTGTTTTTT
.	TRBJ2-1	.	TRBV4-2	17	CASSQDIGVSLYNEQFF	TGTGCCAGCAGCCAAGATATTGGAGTGTCGCTCTACAATGAGCAGTTCTTC
.	TRBJ2-2	.	TRBV9	12	CASSVMSGELFF	TGTGCCAGCAGCGTGATGTCCGGGGAGCTGTTTTTT
TRBD2	TRBJ2-3	.	TRBV3-1	15	CASSGGTSGADTQYF	TGTGCCAGCAGCGGTGGGACTAGCGGGGCAGATACGCAGTATTTT
.	TRBJ2-2	.	TRBV12-3/TRBV12-4	16	CASSLRGPLNTGELFF	TGTGCCAGCAGTTTACGGGGGCCCCTGAACACCGGGGAGCTGTTTTTT
.	TRBJ1-2	few	TRBV5-1	17	CASSEFFRATPYYGYTF	TGCGCCAGCAGCGAGTTCTTCAGGGCAACTCCGTACTATGGCTACACCTTC
.	TRBJ1-1	many	TRBV29-1	14	CSVADTGGTPEAFF	TGCAGCGTTGCAGACACGGGGGGAACCCCTGAAGCTTTCTTT
.	TRBJ1-4	many	TRBV20-1	15	CSARDQLGTNEKLFF	TGCAGTGCTAGAGATCAGTTAGGAACTAATGAAAAACTGTTTTTT
TRBD1	TRBJ2-1	once	TRBV20-1	18	CSARAVGQVSSSYNEQFF	TGCAGTGCTAGAGCGGTAGGACAGGTTAGCAGCTCCTACAATGAGCAGTTCTTC
.	TRBJ1-5	.	TRBV6-6	13	CASTIPGLQPQHF	TGTGCCAGCACCATCCCGGGGCTGCAGCCCCAGCATTTT
TRBD1	TRBJ1-3	.	TRBV7-9	14	CASSSGQGGNTIYF	TGTGCCAGCAGCTCCGGACAGGGGGGAAACACCATATATTTT
.	TRBJ2-1	few	TRBV27	14	CASSRDSLYNEQFF	TGTGCCAGCAGCAGAGACAGCCTTTACAATGAGCAGTTCTTC
TRBD1	TRBJ1-1	few	TRBV7-9	15	CASSLKPGGNTEAFF	TGTGCCAGCAGCTTAAAGCCAGGGGGGAACACTGAAGCTTTCTTT
.	TRBJ2-3	.	TRBV7-6	14	CASSSRLYTDTQYF	TGTGCCAGCAGCTCCCGACTCTACACAGATACGCAGTATTTT
TRBD1	TRBJ1-2	few	TRBV15	16	CATSPGRDRLFYGYTF	TGTGCCACCAGCCCCGGTAGGGACAGACTATTCTATGGCTACACCTTC
TRBD1	TRBJ2-7	few	TRBV12-3/TRBV12-4	14	CASSTNSGQGEQYF	TGTGCCAGCAGTACAAACTCGGGACAGGGGGAGCAGTACTTC
.	TRBJ2-2	.	TRBV7-2	17	CASSPTYAGPNTGELFF	TGTGCCAGCAGCCCCACTTACGCCGGCCCGAACACCGGGGAGCTGTTTTTT
TRBD1	TRBJ2-1	few	TRBV10-3	15	CAISSGTGVSVEQFF	TGTGCCATCAGTTCCGGGACAGGGGTTTCTGTTGAGCAGTTCTTC
.	TRBJ1-5	.	TRBV12-3/TRBV12-4	15	CASSPDISSNQPQHF	TGTGCCAGCAGCCCGGACATTTCAAGCAATCAGCCCCAGCATTTT
.	TRBJ2-5	few	TRBV9	15	CASSARSGEGETQYF	TGTGCCAGCAGCGCGCGGAGTGGCGAGGGGGAGACCCAGTACTTC
TRBD2	TRBJ2-1	.	TRBV20-1	14	CSAKLAGGNGEQFF	TGCAGTGCCAAACTAGCGGGGGGGAACGGTGAGCAGTTCTTC
.	TRBJ2-7	few	TRBV10-3	13	CAISPQRPYEQYF	TGTGCCATCAGCCCACAGAGACCCTACGAGCAGTACTTC
.	TRBJ2-7	.	TRBV4-2	16	CASSQEEGQASYEQYF	TGTGCCAGCAGCCAAGAAGAGGGCCAGGCATCCTACGAGCAGTACTTC
.	TRBJ2-1	.	TRBV20-1	15	CSALGLSSSYNEQFF	TGCAGTGCGCTGGGACTTTCCAGCTCCTACAATGAGCAGTTCTTC
.	TRBJ2-7	.	TRBV29-1	11	CRAEDGYEQYF	TGCAGGGCCGAGGACGGTTACGAGCAGTACTTC
.	TRBJ1-5	few	TRBV10-3	15	CAISEREPSNQPQHF	TGTGCCATCAGTGAGCGCGAACCGAGCAATCAGCCCCAGCATTTT
TRBD2	TRBJ2-3	few	TRBV20-1	14	CSAPGAGGPNTQYF	TGCAGTGCCCCGGGAGCGGGGGGGCCGAATACGCAGTATTTT
.	TRBJ1-1	many	TRBV5-1	12	CASSFYGGEAFF	TGCGCCAGCAGCTTTTACGGCGGTGAAGCTTTCTTT